The next 20 T cell receptor beta chains were all read from a single sample in a study of blood T cell repertoires in COVID-19. Method: immunoSEQ multiplex PCR; TCRdb's copy keeps in-frame clones and lacks some. The data show 170,000 or so clones, with 85% to 90% seen just once and approximately 0.5% held by the top ten. Material: peripheral blood. The source is a man aged 60-69 years with COVID-19, enrolled during active disease.

This clone came up a few times. This rearrangement joins TRBV30 to TRBJ1-2; 9 nucleotides agree with TRBD1. The junction had 12 bases not matched to a gene; V was cut back by 5 bases and J by 8 bases. The CDR3 has 14 residues. Germline loops: CDR1 GTSNPN, CDR2 SVGIG (reference sequence). CDR3 in DNA: TGTGCCTGGGGTATGGGACAGGGATCATACGGCTACACCTTC. As protein: CAWGMGQGSYGYTF.

The V and J genes are TRBV4-3 and TRBJ2-1; no reliable D call. The CDR3 extends over 14 amino acids. Looked up from germline, CDR1 is LGHNA and CDR2 is YSLEER. Trimming cost V 0 bases and J 4 bases, with 7 bases left between them. This CDR3 reads CASSQEHGYNEQFF. The CDR3 DNA reads as TGCGCCAGCAGCCAAGAGCACGGTTACAATGAGCAGTTCTTC.

The chain uses TRBV11-1 and TRBJ1-1; D may be TRBD1 (6 bases). Germline CDR1 reads SGHAT; CDR2 reads FQDESV (reference sequence). V lost 3 bases and J lost 0, with 14 bases in between. The CDR3 extends over 16 amino acids. This CDR3 is CASSFQGNGMNTEAFF. The CDR3 DNA sequence: TGTGCCAGCAGCTTTCAGGGGAACGGCATGAACACTGAAGCTTTCTTT.

The V and J genes are TRBV7-3 and TRBJ1-1; TRBD1 is a possible D gene (5 bases). Looked up from germline, CDR1 is SGHTA and CDR2 is FQGTGA. V gave up 8 bases and J gave up 4 bases, with 14 bases separating them. The CDR3 totals 13 residues. CDR3 DNA: TGTGCCAGCGGAAAACAGGCAGGCACTGAAGCTTTCTTT. Amino acid sequence: CASGKQAGTEAFF. Variable domain in full (rest from reference TRBV7-3 and TRBJ1-1): GAGVSQTPSNKVTEKGKYVELRCDPISGHTALYWYRQSLGQGPEFLIYFQGTGAADDSGLPNDRFFAVRPEGSVSTLKIQRTERGDSAVYLCASGKQAGTEAFFGQGTRLTVV.

There are a few counts of this clone. CDR3 nucleotide sequence: TGTGCCAGCAGCGGCGACAGACGGGGGAATTCACCCCTCCACTTT. Its translation is CASSGDRRGNSPLHF. The chain employs TRBV5-6 and TRBJ1-6; D may be TRBD1 (5 bases). V gave up 4 bases and J gave up 7 bases, with 15 bases separating them. Germline V gene data show CDR1 as SGHDT and CDR2 as YYEEEE. The CDR3 has 15 residues.

This clone was found a few times. V and J are TRBV19 and TRBJ1-1, with 7 nucleotides matching TRBD1. Looked up from germline, CDR1 is LNHDA and CDR2 is SQIVND (reference sequence). This CDR3 comprises 13 residues. V was clipped by 6 bases and J by 4 bases; unmatched bases: 5. The CDR3 bases are TGTGCCAGTAGGACAGGGTTGGCCACTGAAGCTTTCTTT. Amino acid sequence: CASRTGLATEAFF.

This clone was detected only a few times. The CDR3 here is CAWSASGTGRGTEAFF. The DNA of the CDR3 is TGTGCCTGGAGCGCGTCCGGGACAGGGAGGGGCACTGAAGCTTTCTTT. The chain recombines TRBV30 with TRBJ1-1, with 9 bases that match TRBD1. The CDR3 is 16 residues long. V shed 3 bases, J shed 4 bases, and the junction held 12 bases outside the gene matches. CDR1 is GTSNPN and CDR2 is SVGIG in the germline V gene (reference sequence). The full variable domain, rest sourced from reference TRBV30 and TRBJ1-1, is SQTIHQWPATLVQPVGSPLSLECTVEGTSNPNLYWYRQAAGRGLQLLFYSVGIGQISSEVPQNLSASRPQDRQFILSSKKLLLSDSGFYLCAWSASGTGRGTEAFFGQGTRLTVV.

The chain carries TRBV19 and TRBJ1-5; 9 bases align to TRBD1. This CDR3 has 15 residues. Trimming cost V 2 bases and J 5 bases; bases outside gene matches: 4. Germline lookup yields CDR1 LNHDA and CDR2 SQIVND (reference sequence). The chain's CDR3 is CASSIKGQGHQPQHF. The CDR3 coding sequence is TGTGCCAGTAGTATAAAGGGACAGGGTCATCAGCCCCAGCATTTT.

The CDR3 spells CASSSRGSTGGYNEQFF. In DNA form, the CDR3 reads TGCGCCAGCAGCTCGAGGGGGAGTACGGGAGGATACAATGAGCAGTTCTTC. The chain carries TRBV5-1 and TRBJ2-1; TRBD2 is a possible D gene (7 bases). Germline CDR1 SGHRS, CDR2 YFSETQ. The V end was cut by 3 bases, the J end by 4 bases, with 20 bases between. The CDR3 runs 17 residues. Complete variable domain (other parts from reference TRBV5-1 and TRBJ2-1): KAGVTQTPRYLIKTRGQQVTLSCSPISGHRSVSWYQQTPGQGLQFLFEYFSETQRNKGNFPGRFSGRQFSNSRSEMNVSTLELGDSALYLCASSSRGSTGGYNEQFFGPGTRLTVL.

This chain joins TRBV6-5 and TRBJ1-1; D is undetermined. Between the trimmed V and J ends, which lost 1 base and 4 bases, there was a span of 13 bases. This CDR3 contains 15 residues. Per germline, CDR1 MNHEY and CDR2 SVGAGI. The CDR3, as DNA: TGTGCCAGCAGTTACTTGTCCAGGTCGAGCACTGAAGCTTTCTTT. It codes for CASSYLSRSSTEAFF.

The chain combines TRBV18 with TRBJ2-7; 13 positions agree with TRBD2. V gave up 6 bases and J gave up 0 bases; unmatched junction bases: 8. Germline V gives CDR1 KGHSH, CDR2 LQKENI. There are 17 residues in the CDR3. The CDR3 is CASSSPGLAGYSYEQYF. In DNA form, the CDR3 reads TGTGCCAGCTCGTCCCCGGGACTAGCGGGGTACTCCTACGAGCAGTACTTC. Using reference TRBV18 and TRBJ2-7 for the parts outside the CDR3, the full variable domain is NAGVMQNPRHLVRRRGQEARLRCSPMKGHSHVYWYRQLPEEGLKFMVYLQKENIIDESGMPKERFSAEFPKEGPSILRIQQVVRGDSAAYFCASSSPGLAGYSYEQYFGPGTRLTVT.

The J gene is TRBJ2-5, the V gene TRBV7-2, with 10 bases matching TRBD1. The V gene's germline CDR1 is SGHTA and CDR2 FQGNSA. The CDR3 is 16 residues long. The J segment lost 1 base and the V segment lost 1 base, leaving 3 bases of the junction unmatched. The CDR3 DNA follows: TGTGCCAGCAGCTTAGGGGGACAGGGGTCCCAAGAGACCCAGTACTTC. It codes for CASSLGGQGSQETQYF. Full variable domain (rest looked up from reference TRBV7-2 and TRBJ2-5): GAGVSQSPSNKVTEKGKDVELRCDPISGHTALYWYRQSLGQGLEFLIYFQGNSAPDKSGLPSDRFSAERTGGSVSTLTIQRTQQEDSAVYLCASSLGGQGSQETQYFGPGTRLLVL.

This clone was seen just once. The chain joins TRBV27 to TRBJ1-6, with TRBD1 identical over 7 bases. V lost 6 bases to trimming and J lost 4 bases; unmatched junction nucleotides: 9. In germline, CDR1 is MNHEY, CDR2 SMNVEV (reference sequence). The CDR3 consists of 16 residues. DNA for the CDR3: TGTGCCAGCAGGGATCCGGGACAGCCGTATAATTCACCCCTCCACTTT. This codes for CASRDPGQPYNSPLHF.

This clone was seen a few times. V usage is TRBV5-1 and J usage is TRBJ1-1, with 10 bases identical to TRBD1. Germline V gene data show CDR1 as SGHRS and CDR2 as YFSETQ. CDR3 length: 14 residues. Trimming took 5 bases from V and 1 from J; bases not matched to a gene: 2. CDR3 nucleotide sequence: TGCGCCAGCAGGGACAGGGGGACGAACACTGAAGCTTTCTTT. It specifies CASRDRGTNTEAFF.

The table lists this clone with a count of one. The chain is built from TRBV11-2 and TRBJ2-6; a weak D match, TRBD1 (6 bases). Germline V CDR1 and CDR2: SGHAT, FQNNGV. Trimming removed 6 bases from V and 0 bases from J, with 15 bases in between. CDR3 length equals 17 residues. Written as DNA, the CDR3 is TGTGCCAGCAGTTTCACACAGGGAGCCTCTGGGGCCAACGTCCTGACTTTC. It is translated as CASSFTQGASGANVLTF. The full variable domain, in which reference TRBV11-2 and TRBJ2-6 provide the parts outside the CDR3, is EAGVAQSPRYKIIEKRQSVAFWCNPISGHATLYWYQQILGQGPKLLIQFQNNGVVDDSQLPKDRFSAERLKGVDSTLKIQPAKLEDSAVYLCASSFTQGASGANVLTFGAGSRLTVL.

This rearrangement joins TRBV19 to TRBJ2-1; D might be TRBD2 (5 bases). Trimming left V 3 bases short and J 9 bases short, with 12 bases between. Per the germline V gene, CDR1 is LNHDA and CDR2 is SQIVND (reference sequence). The CDR3 runs to 13 residues. The CDR3 nucleotides are TGTGCCAGTAGTATCTTTGAGGGCGGTGAGCAGTTCTTC. Amino acid sequence: CASSIFEGGEQFF. Full variable domain (remainder filled in from reference TRBV19 and TRBJ2-1): DGGITQSPKYLFRKEGQNVTLSCEQNLNHDAMYWYRQDPGQGLRLIYYSQIVNDFQKGDIAEGYSVSREKKESFPLTVTSAQKNPTAFYLCASSIFEGGEQFFGPGTRLTVL.

This clone was counted between two and nine times. In the same sample, other DNA sequences code for this CDR3. CDR3 in DNA: TGTGCCAGCAGTCCCGGGGACAGGGTAAACACTGAAGCTTTCTTT. Translation: CASSPGDRVNTEAFF. The chain carries TRBV28 and TRBJ1-1; 9 bases match TRBD1. V lost 5 bases to trimming and J lost 2 bases; unmatched junction nucleotides: 6. Germline CDR1 reads MDHEN; CDR2 reads SYDVKM. The CDR3 has 15 residues.

The chain employs TRBV7-2 and TRBJ1-2, with TRBD1 as a possible D gene (5 bases). V lost 2 bases, J lost 8 bases, and 9 bases lay in between. The germline gives CDR1 SGHTA, CDR2 FQGNSA. The CDR3 consists of 12 residues. CDR3: CASSLMGGGYTF. The DNA of the CDR3 is TGTGCCAGCAGCTTAATGGGGGGAGGCTACACCTTC.

The chain combines TRBV7-9 with TRBJ1-1; 8 bases match TRBD1. The V gene end was trimmed by 5 bases and the J gene end by 3 bases; junction bases not matched to a gene: 5. The length of the CDR3 is 14 residues. CDR1 and CDR2 (germline): SEHNR, FQNEAQ (reference sequence). Written as DNA, the CDR3 is TGTGCCAGCAGCGCCAGGGGGCAGGACACTGAAGCTTTCTTT. It yields the protein CASSARGQDTEAFF.

Only a few counts were recorded for this clone. The CDR3 is CASAGETSPNRQSTDRNYGYTF. CDR3 in DNA: TGTGCCAGCGCCGGAGAGACTAGCCCGAACAGACAATCGACCGATCGCAACTATGGCTACACCTTC. V is TRBV19 and J is TRBJ1-2, with unresolved D. The CDR3 is made up of 22 amino acids. The V gene's germline CDR1 is LNHDA and CDR2 SQIVND (reference sequence). Trimming removed 9 bases at V and 2 bases at J, with 40 bases between.